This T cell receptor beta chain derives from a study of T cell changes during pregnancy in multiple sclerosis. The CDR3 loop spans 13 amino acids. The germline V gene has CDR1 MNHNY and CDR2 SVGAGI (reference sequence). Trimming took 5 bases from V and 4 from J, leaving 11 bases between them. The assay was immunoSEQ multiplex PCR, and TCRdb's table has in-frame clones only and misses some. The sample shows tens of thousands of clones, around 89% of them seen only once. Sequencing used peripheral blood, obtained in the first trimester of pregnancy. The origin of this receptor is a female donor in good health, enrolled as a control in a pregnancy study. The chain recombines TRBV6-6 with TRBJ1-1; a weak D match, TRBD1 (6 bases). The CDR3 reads CASSGRGFTEAFF. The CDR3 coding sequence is TGTGCCAGCAGTGGGAGGGGGTTCACTGAAGCTTTCTTT.